This T cell receptor (beta chain) was sequenced in a study of T cells in Graves' hyperthyroidism and ophthalmopathy. Per the germline V gene, CDR1 is LNHDA and CDR2 is SQIVND (reference sequence). The J segment lost 5 bases and the V segment lost 7 bases, leaving 6 bases of the junction unmatched. This CDR3 has 13 residues. This clonotype occurred many times. The source material, RNA transcripts, was used to amplify TCR beta CDR3 regions. The HTBI set primed first-round TCR CDR3 RT-PCR. TCRdb recomputed calls from the multiplex PCR reads with MiXCR, one row per CDR3 protein. The data show some 320,000 distinct CDR3 sequences, with roughly an eighth seen just once and about 37% held by the top ten.

This chain links TRBV19 with TRBJ1-1, with 8 positions matching TRBD1. The sequencing sample was made of blood. The receptor's source is a middle-aged woman with Graves' ophthalmopathy. CDR3 protein: CASTWTGRTEAFF. The CDR3 nucleotides are TGTGCCAGTACCTGGACAGGGAGGACTGAAGCTTTCTTT.